The 21 T cell receptor beta chains given below trace back to one sample, sequenced in a study of shared T cell receptors in the human thymus. Assay used: immunoSEQ multiplex PCR; TCRdb lists only in-frame clones, some missing. In the table there are 700,000 or so clones, approximately 85% of which are singletons. The same sample was also studied in work on human thymus T cells.

Source material: thymocytes. The source is a girl under three years old with a congenital heart defect.

CDR3 DNA: TGTGCCAGCAGCCCCAATATCGTCGCGGCGGGTGAGACCCAGTACTTC. Protein product: CASSPNIVAAGETQYF. J is TRBJ2-5 and V is TRBV7-2; tentatively, D is TRBD2 (5 bases). CDR1 and CDR2 from the germline V gene are SGHTA and FQGNSA. This CDR3 spans 16 amino acids. The V end was cut by 5 bases, the J end by 5 bases, with 21 bases between.

The CDR3 DNA sequence: TGTGCCAGCAGCTTAGTGCTGACCGGATGGAGCTCTGGGGCCAACGTCCTGACTTTC. Translating it yields CASSLVLTGWSSGANVLTF. The rearrangement links TRBV11-2 to TRBJ2-6; D remains ambiguous. The V gene lost 1 base and the J gene lost 0 bases, with 16 bases spanning the gap. CDR1 and CDR2 (germline): SGHAT, FQNNGV. The CDR3 length is 19 residues. The variable domain in full, completed from reference TRBV11-2 and TRBJ2-6, reads EAGVAQSPRYKIIEKRQSVAFWCNPISGHATLYWYQQILGQGPKLLIQFQNNGVVDDSQLPKDRFSAERLKGVDSTLKIQPAKLEDSAVYLCASSLVLTGWSSGANVLTFGAGSRLTVL.

The V call is TRBV20-1, the J call TRBJ2-3; the D is unclear. The CDR3 extends over 10 amino acids. The V gene's germline CDR1 is DFQATT and CDR2 SNEGSKA (reference sequence). V was clipped by 6 bases and J by 6 bases, with 7 bases between them. This chain's CDR3 is CSAFSDTQYF. Here the CDR3 DNA reads TGCAGTGCCTTCTCGGATACGCAGTATTTT.

This chain links TRBV28 with TRBJ2-7, with D uncertain. The CDR3 extends over 12 amino acids. Per germline, CDR1 MDHEN and CDR2 SYDVKM. V lost 3 bases to trimming and J lost 4 bases, with 7 bases between them. The CDR3 reads CASSFFGYEQYF. As DNA, the CDR3 is TGTGCCAGCAGTTTTTTCGGGTACGAGCAGTACTTC.

This clone came up a few times. V gene TRBV15 combines with J gene TRBJ1-2; no clear D gene. The V end was cut by 1 base, the J end by 4 bases, with 13 bases between. The CDR3 has 15 amino acids. Per germline, CDR1 LNHNV and CDR2 YYDKDF (reference sequence). The CDR3 DNA follows: TGTGCCACCAGCAGAGGCTTACAGAGTCCCTATGGCTACACCTTC. This sequence encodes CATSRGLQSPYGYTF.

The chain carries TRBV11-2 and TRBJ1-1; no firm D call. The V end lost 4 bases, the J end lost 2 bases, and 14 bases lay between the germline ends. Germline V gene lookup returns CDR1 SGHAT and CDR2 FQNNGV. This CDR3 is built from 15 residues. The chain's CDR3 is CASSYRNEGNTEAFF. Here the CDR3 DNA reads TGTGCCAGCAGCTACCGGAATGAGGGTAACACTGAAGCTTTCTTT.

The V call is TRBV18, the J call TRBJ1-1, with 9 positions matching TRBD1. This CDR3 spans 16 amino acids. V was pared by 5 bases and J by 0 bases, with 7 bases of the junction left unmatched. The germline V gene encodes CDR1 KGHSH and CDR2 LQKENI. Here the CDR3 DNA reads TGTGCCAGCTCATTACGGGACAGGGCCATGAACACTGAAGCTTTCTTT. This encodes CASSLRDRAMNTEAFF.

CDR3 residues: CASSSSGGFANEQFF. The CDR3 nucleotides read TGTGCCAGCAGCTCGAGCGGCGGATTTGCCAATGAGCAGTTCTTC. V and J are TRBV9 and TRBJ2-1; TRBD2 might be the D (5 bases). The germline V gene encodes CDR1 SGDLS and CDR2 YYNGEE. V was trimmed by 4 bases and J by 6 bases, leaving 17 bases between them. The CDR3 has 15 residues.

This chain joins TRBV11-1 and TRBJ1-3; D unclear. From germline, CDR1 is SGHAT and CDR2 FQDESV (reference sequence). The ends were cut back, 5 bases at V and 5 bases at J, with 16 bases in the middle. The CDR3 sequence is 15 residues long. CDR3 sequence: CASSPAARPRNTIYF. The CDR3 nucleotides are TGTGCCAGCAGCCCCGCGGCGCGACCCAGAAACACCATATATTTT.

The chain combines TRBV2 with TRBJ1-5; D gene unclear. V lost 5 bases, J lost 7 bases, and 15 bases lay in between. The CDR3 consists of 14 residues. Germline V gene lookup returns CDR1 SNHLY and CDR2 FYNNEI. This CDR3 is CASSFQAGGQPQHF. Here the CDR3 DNA reads TGTGCCAGCAGTTTCCAGGCAGGAGGGCAGCCCCAGCATTTT.

CDR3 sequence reads: CASSQGLAVSSYEQYF. DNA of the CDR3: TGTGCCAGCAGCCAGGGACTAGCGGTTAGCTCCTACGAGCAGTACTTC. V gene TRBV14 combines with J gene TRBJ2-7, with TRBD2 identical over 11 bases. The junction had 4 bases not matched to a gene; V was cut back by 3 bases and J by 0 bases. In germline, CDR1 is SGHDN, CDR2 FVKESK. This CDR3 is 16 amino acids long.

The chain has TRBV28 and TRBJ1-5; 7 nucleotides agree with TRBD1. The CDR3 loop spans 17 amino acids. Germline CDR1 and CDR2: MDHEN and SYDVKM. J was trimmed by 1 base and V by 5 bases; bases with no gene match: 11. CDR3 sequence (DNA): TGTGCCAGCAGTAACAGGGGCCTTGCCCCGAGCAATCAGCCCCAGCATTTT. Translation gives CASSNRGLAPSNQPQHF.

The chain couples TRBV29-1 to TRBJ1-1; D possibly corresponds to TRBD1 (5 bases). The CDR3 has 12 residues. The germline V gene has CDR1 SQVTM and CDR2 ANQGSEA. Trimming took 4 bases from V and 5 from J, leaving 11 bases between them. CDR3 in amino acids: CSVVEGATEAFF. CDR3 in DNA: TGCAGCGTTGTGGAAGGGGCGACTGAAGCTTTCTTT. Full variable domain (remainder filled in from reference TRBV29-1 and TRBJ1-1): SAVISQKPSRDICQRGTSLTIQCQVDSQVTMMFWYRQQPGQSLTLIATANQGSEATYESGFVIDKFPISRPNLTFSTLTVSNMSPEDSSIYLCSVVEGATEAFFGQGTRLTVV.

This clone was seen more than once but under ten times. This chain uses TRBV10-3 with TRBJ1-5; D possibly corresponds to TRBD1 (5 bases). The germline V gene has CDR1 ENHRY and CDR2 SYGVKD. Trimming left V 2 bases short and J 0 bases short, with 11 bases between. The length of the CDR3 is 16 residues. CDR3 sequence: CAISENRDYSNQPQHF. CDR3 bases: TGTGCCATCAGTGAGAACCGGGACTATAGCAATCAGCCCCAGCATTTT.

As to this clone: The junction departs from the called germline gene at one end, perhaps through a read error. This chain uses TRBV2 with TRBJ2-7; no clear D gene. CDR1 is SNHLY, CDR2 FYNNEI, per germline. This CDR3 contains 9 residues. CDR3 bases: TGTGCCAGCAGTGCAAGTTGCGGCTTC. As protein: CASSASCGF.

The V gene is TRBV6-5, the J gene TRBJ2-5; TRBD2 matches at 7 bases. The CDR3 runs to 16 residues. The germline gives CDR1 MNHEY, CDR2 SVGAGI. After removal of 0 bases from V and 5 bases from J, the junction contained 9 bases not matched to a gene. Here the CDR3 DNA reads TGTGCCAGCAGTTACTCGAGCGAGGTGGGGGGGGAGACCCAGTACTTC. It yields the protein CASSYSSEVGGETQYF.

The chain has TRBV2 and TRBJ2-7; D not certain. V lost 1 base and J 3 bases, leaving 7 bases between the germline ends. The CDR3 has 13 residues. Germline V gene data show CDR1 as SNHLY and CDR2 as FYNNEI. CDR3 coding DNA: TGTGCCAGCAGTGAAGGGGCCCTCTACGAGCAGTACTTC. It yields the protein CASSEGALYEQYF.

The chain joins TRBV4-3 to TRBJ2-1, with TRBD2 identical over 8 bases. This CDR3 comprises 16 residues. V shed 4 bases, J shed 6 bases, and the junction held 11 bases outside the gene matches. CDR1 LGHNA and CDR2 YSLEER come from the germline V gene. CDR3 amino acids: CASSRAGGGSPNEQFF. The CDR3 DNA reads as TGCGCCAGCAGCCGCGCGGGGGGAGGATCCCCCAATGAGCAGTTCTTC.

The chain recombines TRBV28 with TRBJ2-5, with D tentatively TRBD2 (6 bases). The V end lost 8 bases, the J end lost 7 bases, and 11 bases lay between the germline ends. The CDR3 extends over 11 amino acids. Germline assignment: CDR1 MDHEN and CDR2 SYDVKM. The CDR3 protein is CASGDGGTQYF. Written as DNA, the CDR3 is TGTGCCAGCGGTGACGGGGGGACCCAGTACTTC.

This chain joins TRBV10-3 and TRBJ1-5; 7 bases are a match to TRBD1. Per germline, CDR1 ENHRY and CDR2 SYGVKD. The trim removed 6 bases at V and 0 bases at J, leaving 5 bases unmatched. The CDR3 length is 15 residues. The chain's CDR3 is CAISRDSYSNQPQHF. CDR3 nucleotide sequence: TGTGCCATCAGCCGGGACAGTTATAGCAATCAGCCCCAGCATTTT.

J is TRBJ1-4 and V is TRBV14, with 10 nucleotides matching TRBD1. The CDR3 covers 16 residues. V was pared by 3 bases and J by 0 bases, with 1 base of the junction left unmatched. The germline gives CDR1 SGHDN, CDR2 FVKESK. CDR3 bases: TGTGCCAGCAGCCAGGGGACAGGGGCAACTAATGAAAAACTGTTTTTT. Its translation is CASSQGTGATNEKLFF.